Below, 13 T cell receptor beta chains from the same sample are listed, as sequenced in a study of T cells in Graves' hyperthyroidism and ophthalmopathy. Amplification yielded TCR beta CDR3 regions, with RNA transcripts as the source. First-round RT-PCR with HTBI primers amplified the TCR CDR3 region. MiXCR was run by TCRdb on the multiplex PCR reads, yielding one entry per CDR3 protein. This sample has some 350,000 distinct CDR3 sequences, with nearly 15% found just once. The specimen sequenced was blood. The receptors shown here come from a woman aged 60-75 years with Graves' ophthalmopathy.

This clonotype was counted many times. V usage is TRBV24-1 and J usage is TRBJ2-1, with 15 bases aligning to TRBD2. Germline values: CDR1 KGHDR, CDR2 SFDVKD. J lost 1 base, V lost 4 bases, and 4 bases had no gene match. This CDR3 has 18 residues. The CDR3 sequence is CATSDPGTSGRSYNEQFF. The CDR3 nucleotides are TGTGCCACCAGTGACCCAGGGACTAGCGGGAGGTCCTACAATGAGCAGTTCTTC.

This chain links TRBV9 with TRBJ2-7; D ambiguous. The CDR3 spans 15 residues. The V gene lost 3 bases and the J gene lost 5 bases, with 18 bases spanning the gap. CDR1 and CDR2 (germline): SGDLS, YYNGEE. The CDR3, as DNA: TGTGCCAGCAGCGCTACGATGAGCCCATCGAACGAGCAGTACTTC. As protein: CASSATMSPSNEQYF.

This clonotype showed up just a few times. The J gene is TRBJ2-3, the V gene TRBV10-2, with 10 positions matching TRBD2. The CDR3 is 14 amino acids. V gave up 6 bases and J gave up 6 bases; unmatched junction bases: 6. Germline V gene sequence: CDR1 WSHSY, CDR2 SAAADI. This CDR3 is CASRVAGGWDTQYF. CDR3 in DNA: TGCGCCAGCAGGGTAGCGGGAGGTTGGGATACGCAGTATTTT.

For this clonotype: This sequence may be a read error, since a much larger clone differs from it by one base. The chain couples TRBV6-1 to TRBJ2-1, with TRBD2 matching over 9 bases. Germline V gene sequence: CDR1 MNHNS, CDR2 SASEGT. This CDR3 is 17 amino acids long. For the CDR3, the DNA is TGTGCCAGCAGTGAAGGTAGGACTAGCGTTTCCTACAATGGGCAGTTCTTC. Translating it yields CASSEGRTSVSYNGQFF.

Ten or more counts support this clonotype. This chain links TRBV28 with TRBJ2-1; possible D gene TRBD2, 7 bases. This CDR3 comprises 12 residues. Germline loops: CDR1 MDHEN, CDR2 SYDVKM. Trimming cost V 8 bases and J 8 bases, with 13 bases left between them. The CDR3, as DNA: TGTGCCAGCGGAAGGGGGAGGGATGAGCAGTTCTTC. Translation gives CASGRGRDEQFF. The whole variable domain, filled in from reference TRBV28 and TRBJ2-1, reads DVKVTQSSRYLVKRTGEKVFLECVQDMDHENMFWYRQDPGLGLRLIYFSYDVKMKEKGDIPEGYSVSREKKERFSLILESASTNQTSMYLCASGRGRDEQFFGPGTRLTVL.

This clonotype showed up many times. The chain employs TRBV5-6 and TRBJ2-3; the match to TRBD1 covers 7 bases. The V segment lost 8 bases and the J segment 2 bases; nucleotides outside the gene matches: 14. Germline assignment: CDR1 SGHDT and CDR2 YYEEEE. The CDR3 extends over 16 amino acids. As DNA, the CDR3 is TGTGCCAGTACCCCCCAGTGGGACAGATACACAGATACGCAGTATTTT. Protein sequence: CASTPQWDRYTDTQYF.

This clonotype was seen a handful of times. The chain links TRBV28 to TRBJ1-3; the match to TRBD1 covers 8 bases. CDR1 and CDR2 (germline): MDHEN, SYDVKM. V lost 7 bases, J lost 4 bases, and 3 bases stayed unmatched. The CDR3 runs 13 residues. The CDR3 DNA sequence: TGTGCCAGCATCAGGGGGCGAGGAAACACCATATATTTT. Residues: CASIRGRGNTIYF.

V and J are TRBV4-1 and TRBJ2-4; the D gene is possibly TRBD2 (6 bases). Per germline, CDR1 MGHRA and CDR2 YSYEKL. This CDR3 is 16 amino acids long. The V and J ends lost 4 bases and 0 bases respectively, with 13 bases between them. CDR3 in amino acids: CASSLQTAGAKNIQYF. Written as DNA, the CDR3 is TGCGCCAGCAGCCTACAAACAGCGGGAGCCAAAAACATTCAGTACTTC.

The chain carries TRBV5-1 and TRBJ2-1; 7 positions match TRBD2. Looked up from germline, CDR1 is SGHRS and CDR2 is YFSETQ. The junction had 4 bases not matched to a gene; V was cut back by 4 bases and J by 6 bases. The length of the CDR3 is 13 residues. The CDR3 spells CASSAGTINEQFF. The CDR3 nucleotides read TGCGCCAGCAGCGCCGGGACTATCAATGAGCAGTTCTTC.

This clonotype has a count of ten or more. The chain carries TRBV6-1 and TRBJ2-3; tentatively, D is TRBD2 (6 bases). This CDR3 has 14 residues. Between the trimmed V and J ends, which lost 1 base and 8 bases, there was a span of 13 bases. Looked up from germline, CDR1 is MNHNS and CDR2 is SASEGT. The CDR3 loop reads CASSEGSGLFTQYF. DNA of the CDR3: TGTGCCAGCAGTGAAGGTAGCGGCCTATTTACGCAGTATTTT.

This clonotype was seen a handful of times. The chain has TRBV12-3 or TRBV12-4 and TRBJ2-2; D gene ambiguous. This CDR3 spans 15 amino acids. V was pared by 1 base and J by 1 base, with 7 bases between. DNA for the CDR3: TGTGCCAGCAGTTTAGGGGCGCTGAACACCGGGGAGCTGTTTTTT. It is translated as CASSLGALNTGELFF.

V usage is TRBV7-9 and J usage is TRBJ2-1; D is unclear. The length of the CDR3 is 12 residues. Germline CDR1 reads SEHNR; CDR2 reads FQNEAQ (reference sequence). Trimming removed 3 bases at V and 5 bases at J, with 5 bases between. Here the CDR3 DNA reads TGTGCCAGCAGCTTCCCCGACAATGAGCAGTTCTTC. Protein product: CASSFPDNEQFF.

The rearrangement links TRBV6-4 to TRBJ2-1, with a possible D match to TRBD2 (6 bases). V dropped 8 bases and J dropped 6 bases, with 17 bases sitting between them. Germline V lookup: CDR1 MRHNA, CDR2 SNTAGT. This CDR3 contains 14 residues. CDR3 sequence reads: CASSGTGESNEQFF. The CDR3 DNA is TGTGCCAGCTCCGGGACTGGGGAGAGCAATGAGCAGTTCTTC.